The present entry profiles one T cell receptor (beta chain) with its context. Its antigen remains unidentified. The data are from a study of vaccination and CD4 T cells after COVID-19. Study-wide results and limits: Median reactive clonotypes, those recognizing SARS-CoV-2, rose from about 20 to 38, not significantly.

The V end lost 10 bases, the J end lost 7 bases, and 26 bases lay between the germline ends. The CDR3 is 15 residues long. Germline V CDR1 and CDR2: MGHRA, YSYEKL. This sample's time point: late sampling 161 to 241 days after vaccination in a few convalescent patients. TCRdb redid the calling of the PCR reads with MiXCR, one entry per CDR3 protein. The sample lists 25,000 to 30,000 distinct CDR3 sequences; 45% to 60% were seen once. The chain has TRBV4-1 and TRBJ2-7, with D possibly TRBD2 on 6 matching bases. This receptor was taken from a human donor who had recovered from COVID-19. The sequences come from CD4+ T cells from blood, collected about 7 months after SARS-CoV-2 vaccination. The CDR3 nucleotides read TGCGCCACATCCGGGACTCCCCTCGCTTTAGAAGAGCAGTACTTC. Translating gives CATSGTPLALEEQYF.